The 11 T cell receptor beta chains below were found in one sample sequenced in a study of memory CD4+ T cells and cytomegalovirus serostatus. The data were produced by immunoSEQ multiplex PCR, yet TCRdb's version contains in-frame clones alone and is incomplete. The sample lists under 55,000 clones, about four fifths seen once, with roughly 2% in the top ten. The sort gate was single viable CD3+CD4+CD8-CD45RO+ cells for memory CD4+ T cells. Sequencing used memory CD4+ T cells from blood. Source of these receptors: an adult in good health and CMV-seropositive.

The chain links TRBV28 to TRBJ1-6; the D is unclear. This CDR3 has 15 amino acids. The V end was cut by 10 bases, the J end by 0 bases, with 13 bases between. Germline CDR1 MDHEN, CDR2 SYDVKM. In DNA form, the CDR3 reads TGTGCCACCTTGTATAGCAGCTCCTATAATTCACCCCTCCACTTT. This codes for CATLYSSSYNSPLHF.

The chain combines TRBV6-6 with TRBJ2-7, with 9 nucleotides matching TRBD1. CDR1 MNHNY and CDR2 SVGAGI come from the germline V gene (reference sequence). The length of the CDR3 is 15 residues. Trimming took 8 bases from V and 0 from J; bases not matched to a gene: 8. CDR3: CASAAKTGGSYEQYF. CDR3 nucleotides: TGTGCCAGCGCGGCGAAGACAGGGGGCTCCTACGAGCAGTACTTC.

This clone was detected only a few times. The chain links TRBV19 to TRBJ1-2; TRBD1 aligns across 8 bases. The CDR3 contains 18 residues. Per germline, CDR1 LNHDA and CDR2 SQIVND (reference sequence). Trimming removed 6 bases from V and 4 bases from J; junction bases left unmatched: 19. DNA for the CDR3: TGTGCCAGTAGCGCCGGCGGGACCCGGACAGGGTTAACCTATGGCTACACCTTC. Protein sequence: CASSAGGTRTGLTYGYTF.

Only a few counts were recorded for this clone. Written as DNA, the CDR3 is TGTGCCTGGAGTTGGCGGGACAAGAATAGCAATCAGCCCCAGCATTTT. Protein: CAWSWRDKNSNQPQHF. This sequence joins TRBV30 and TRBJ1-5; D may be TRBD1 (6 bases). The CDR3 totals 16 residues. Germline V gene sequence: CDR1 GTSNPN, CDR2 SVGIG (reference sequence). Trimming took 2 bases from V and 0 from J, leaving 14 bases between them.

The V gene is TRBV18, the J gene TRBJ2-5; D call uncertain. Trimming stripped 2 bases from V and 4 bases from J, with 14 bases between. The CDR3 extends over 15 amino acids. Germline loops: CDR1 KGHSH, CDR2 LQKENI. The CDR3 DNA reads as TGTGCCAGCTCACCAAAGGCAGCCCTGGGAGAGACCCAGTACTTC. It specifies CASSPKAALGETQYF.

The chain joins TRBV15 to TRBJ1-2; 7 nucleotides line up with TRBD1. The V and J ends lost 1 base and 6 bases, in that order; junction bases with no gene match: 11. There are 16 residues in the CDR3. Germline V gene sequence: CDR1 LNHNV, CDR2 YYDKDF (reference sequence). The CDR3 DNA sequence: TGTGCCACCAGCAGAGCCGGACAGGTAGGAGGCAATGGCTACACCTTC. Its protein product is CATSRAGQVGGNGYTF.

The chain employs TRBV7-2 and TRBJ2-6; D remains ambiguous. The CDR3 has 15 residues. The germline V gene has CDR1 SGHTA and CDR2 FQGNSA. The V gene lost 5 bases and the J gene lost 0 bases, with 8 bases spanning the gap. CDR3 region: CASSPLGSGANVLTF. CDR3 DNA: TGTGCCAGCAGCCCCCTGGGCTCTGGGGCCAACGTCCTGACTTTC.

This chain links TRBV4-3 with TRBJ2-4; 11 positions agree with TRBD2. J was trimmed by 10 bases and V by 5 bases; bases with no gene match: 7. This CDR3 has 14 amino acids. Germline CDR1 is LGHNA and CDR2 is YSLEER. The DNA of the CDR3 is TGCGCCAGCAGCAGTGGGACTAGCGGCAGAATTCAGTACTTC. Protein product: CASSSGTSGRIQYF.

CDR3 DNA sequence: TGTGCCAGCAGCAGCGGGGGACAGGGTCTAAACACCATATATTTT. As protein: CASSSGGQGLNTIYF. The chain recombines TRBV6-5 with TRBJ1-3; 9 nucleotides align to TRBD1. The CDR3 runs to 15 residues. Germline CDR1 reads MNHEY; CDR2 reads SVGAGI. Trimming removed 6 bases from V and 6 bases from J; junction bases left unmatched: 9.

CDR3: CASRTEWNGYTF. Here the CDR3 DNA reads TGTGCCAGTAGAACAGAATGGAACGGCTACACCTTC. The chain couples TRBV19 to TRBJ1-2; no clear D gene. The CDR3 extends over 12 amino acids. Germline CDR1 is LNHDA and CDR2 is SQIVND (reference sequence). With 6 bases removed from V and 8 bases from J, the gap between germline ends came to 13 bases. Filled out from reference TRBV19 and TRBJ1-2, the complete variable domain reads DGGITQSPKYLFRKEGQNVTLSCEQNLNHDAMYWYRQDPGQGLRLIYYSQIVNDFQKGDIAEGYSVSREKKESFPLTVTSAQKNPTAFYLCASRTEWNGYTFGSGTRLTVV.

In DNA, the CDR3 is TGTGCCATCGGGGAAGGGCCGAATCAGCCCCAGCATTTT. Translation: CAIGEGPNQPQHF. The genes are TRBV10-3 and TRBJ1-5, with no clear D. With 8 bases removed from V and 4 bases from J, the gap between germline ends came to 12 bases. CDR3 length: 13 residues. Germline V gene data show CDR1 as ENHRY and CDR2 as SYGVKD.